These 7 T cell receptor beta chains were all obtained from the same sample, sequenced in a study of control samples from healthy donors and cancer patients. Clones were sequenced by immunoSEQ multiplex PCR, and TCRdb holds only the in-frame ones, with some missing. This table holds about 190,000 clones, about 90% found once. The sample taken for sequencing was blood. Source of these receptors: a man between 25 and 39 years old in good health.

CDR3: CASSPRSDTNYGYTF. The CDR3 nucleotides are TGTGCCAGCTCACCACGTTCGGATACTAACTATGGCTACACCTTC. The rearrangement joins TRBV18 to TRBJ1-2; D remains unclear. This CDR3 is 15 amino acids long. Trimming stripped 1 base from V and 0 bases from J, with 9 bases between. Per germline, CDR1 KGHSH and CDR2 LQKENI. Complete variable domain (other parts from reference TRBV18 and TRBJ1-2): NAGVMQNPRHLVRRRGQEARLRCSPMKGHSHVYWYRQLPEEGLKFMVYLQKENIIDESGMPKERFSAEFPKEGPSILRIQQVVRGDSAAYFCASSPRSDTNYGYTFGSGTRLTVV.

V usage is TRBV6-5 and J usage is TRBJ2-1, with TRBD2 matching 7 bases. Per the germline V gene, CDR1 is MNHEY and CDR2 is SVGAGI. CDR3 length: 15 amino acids. With V trimmed by 8 bases and J by 8 bases, 15 bases remained unmatched. The CDR3 loop reads CASSLGASGRDEQFF. In DNA form, the CDR3 reads TGTGCCAGCTCACTAGGTGCTAGCGGTAGGGATGAGCAGTTCTTC.

This clone was seen once. The V and J genes are TRBV27 and TRBJ2-7, with D hard to call. V was shortened by 4 bases and J by 6 bases, with 16 bases between the two germline ends. The CDR3 length is 14 residues. CDR1 and CDR2 (germline): MNHEY, SMNVEV (reference sequence). The CDR3 region is CASSSLGSVFEQYF. In DNA, the CDR3 is TGTGCCAGCAGTTCCCTCGGCTCGGTTTTCGAGCAGTACTTC.

The sample holds a few counts of this clone. This sequence joins TRBV11-2 and TRBJ1-3; D is uncertain. Per the germline V gene, CDR1 is SGHAT and CDR2 is FQNNGV. The CDR3 length is 16 residues. V lost 1 base and J 4 bases, leaving 14 bases between the germline ends. The CDR3 DNA sequence: TGTGCCAGCAGCTTAGGGTCAGGACTCCAAGGAAACACCATATATTTT. This sequence encodes CASSLGSGLQGNTIYF.

The V call is TRBV5-1, the J call TRBJ1-6; D might be TRBD1 (6 bases). The CDR3 sequence is 15 residues long. In germline, CDR1 is SGHRS, CDR2 YFSETQ. Trimming left V 5 bases short and J 4 bases short, with 13 bases between. The CDR3: CASRSRTEYNSPLHF. The CDR3 DNA reads as TGCGCCAGCAGGTCTCGGACAGAGTATAATTCACCCCTCCACTTT.

The V call is TRBV7-3, the J call TRBJ1-3, with D unclear. Germline assignment: CDR1 SGHTA and CDR2 FQGTGA. This CDR3 is 14 amino acids long. The V gene lost 2 bases and the J gene lost 0 bases, with 5 bases spanning the gap. CDR3 residues: CASSLGSSGNTIYF. The DNA of the CDR3 is TGTGCCAGCAGCTTAGGGAGCTCTGGAAACACCATATATTTT.

This clone was counted a few times. The rearrangement joins TRBV5-1 to TRBJ1-6; 9 positions match TRBD1. This CDR3 has 16 residues. V lost 1 base and J lost 5; bases outside the gene matches: 4. Per the germline V gene, CDR1 is SGHRS and CDR2 is YFSETQ. CDR3 sequence (DNA): TGCGCCAGCAGCTTGAAGGACAGGGGTAATAATTCACCCCTCCACTTT. Translation: CASSLKDRGNNSPLHF.